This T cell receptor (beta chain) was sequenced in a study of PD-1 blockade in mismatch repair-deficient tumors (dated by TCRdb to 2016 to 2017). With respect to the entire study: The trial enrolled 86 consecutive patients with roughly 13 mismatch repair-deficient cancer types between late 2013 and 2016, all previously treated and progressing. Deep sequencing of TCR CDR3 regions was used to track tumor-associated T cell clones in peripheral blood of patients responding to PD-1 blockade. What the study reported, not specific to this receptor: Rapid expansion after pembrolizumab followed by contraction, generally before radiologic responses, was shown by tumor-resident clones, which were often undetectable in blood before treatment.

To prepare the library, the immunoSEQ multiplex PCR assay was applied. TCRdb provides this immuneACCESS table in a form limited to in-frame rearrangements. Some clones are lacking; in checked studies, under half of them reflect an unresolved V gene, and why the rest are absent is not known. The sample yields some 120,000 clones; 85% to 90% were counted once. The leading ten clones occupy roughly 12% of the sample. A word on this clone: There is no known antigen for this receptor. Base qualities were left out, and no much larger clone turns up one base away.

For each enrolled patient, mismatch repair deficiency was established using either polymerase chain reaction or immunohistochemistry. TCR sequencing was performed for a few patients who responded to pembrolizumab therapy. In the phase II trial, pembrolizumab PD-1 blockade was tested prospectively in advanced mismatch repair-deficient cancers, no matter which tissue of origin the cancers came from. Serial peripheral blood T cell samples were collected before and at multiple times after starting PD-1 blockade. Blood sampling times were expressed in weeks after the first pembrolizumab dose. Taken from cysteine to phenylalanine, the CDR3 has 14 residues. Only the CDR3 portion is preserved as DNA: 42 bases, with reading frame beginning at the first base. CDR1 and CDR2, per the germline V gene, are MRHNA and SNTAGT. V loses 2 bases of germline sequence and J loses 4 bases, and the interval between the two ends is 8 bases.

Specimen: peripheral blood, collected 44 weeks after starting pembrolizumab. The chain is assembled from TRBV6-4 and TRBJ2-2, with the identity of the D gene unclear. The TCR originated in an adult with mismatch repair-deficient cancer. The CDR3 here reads CASSDRVGTGELFF. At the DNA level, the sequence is TGTGCCAGCAGTGACCGGGTGGGCACCGGGGAGCTGTTTTTT.